The 31 T cell receptor beta chains listed next were all sequenced from one sample in a study of T cell responses to AZD1222 COVID-19 vaccine. Clones were read by immunoSEQ multiplex PCR, and TCRdb kept only the in-frame ones, dropping some. The data contain roughly 150,000 clones, about 90% of them seen just once; the ten biggest clones take up about 5.9%. This sample comprised peripheral blood, obtained 28 days after the second AZD1222 dose. Every receptor here comes from an adult who received the AZD1222 COVID-19 vaccine.

This chain uses TRBV18 with TRBJ1-6; D is unresolved. CDR1 and CDR2 (germline): KGHSH, LQKENI. The V gene lost 4 bases and the J gene lost 7 bases, with 14 bases spanning the gap. The length of the CDR3 is 15 residues. Written as DNA, the CDR3 is TGTGCCAGCTCACAAAAAGGCCCGGCCAATTCACCCCTCCACTTT. It codes for CASSQKGPANSPLHF.

This chain joins TRBV5-1 and TRBJ1-3; D unresolved. The CDR3 runs 15 residues. Deletions cut 5 bases from V and 2 bases from J, with 14 bases between. The germline V gene encodes CDR1 SGHRS and CDR2 YFSETQ. The chain's CDR3 is CASRGDVGTGNTIYF. DNA for the CDR3: TGCGCCAGCAGGGGAGACGTTGGCACTGGAAACACCATATATTTT.

This chain connects TRBV25-1 to TRBJ1-2; D may be TRBD1 (6 bases). This CDR3 contains 13 residues. Germline lookup yields CDR1 MGHDK and CDR2 SYGVNS. Trimming took 2 bases from V and 14 from J, leaving 18 bases between them. The CDR3 loop reads CASSEIGTPAITF. The CDR3 DNA sequence: TGTGCCAGCAGTGAAATCGGGACACCGGCTATTACCTTC.

The chain links TRBV4-2 to TRBJ1-6; TRBD1 agrees at 7 bases. The length of the CDR3 is 17 residues. V shed 0 bases, J shed 5 bases, and the junction held 7 bases outside the gene matches. CDR1 is LGHNA and CDR2 is YNFKEQ in the germline V gene. CDR3 DNA sequence: TGTGCCAGCAGCCAAGATACAGGGGTATCCAATAATTCACCCCTCCACTTT. This gives the protein CASSQDTGVSNNSPLHF.

This chain links TRBV10-2 with TRBJ2-1; TRBD1 or TRBD2 may be the D gene (5 bases each). Trimming cost V 4 bases and J 5 bases, with 15 bases left between them. This CDR3 is 15 amino acids long. CDR1 is WSHSY, CDR2 SAAADI, per germline. The CDR3 here is CASSARGRLNNEQFF. CDR3 sequence (DNA): TGCGCCAGCAGTGCTCGGGGCCGCCTAAACAATGAGCAGTTCTTC.

The chain employs TRBV20-1 and TRBJ2-7, with D hard to call. Germline CDR1 is DFQATT and CDR2 is SNEGSKA (reference sequence). The V gene lost 6 bases and the J gene lost 0 bases, with 6 bases spanning the gap. The CDR3 extends over 11 amino acids. The CDR3 spells CSAKPSYEQYF. The CDR3 DNA reads as TGCAGTGCCAAACCCTCCTACGAGCAGTACTTC.

The CDR3 DNA follows: TGTGCCACCGGGGCAGGGGAGAACACCGGGGAGCTGTTTTTT. This codes for CATGAGENTGELFF. The chain carries TRBV10-3 and TRBJ2-2; tentatively, D is TRBD1 (6 bases). There are 14 residues in the CDR3. The germline gives CDR1 ENHRY, CDR2 SYGVKD. V was cut by 10 bases and J by 1 base, with 13 bases left in between.

The chain combines TRBV27 with TRBJ2-2; 9 nucleotides match TRBD2. The V and J ends lost 4 bases and 4 bases, in that order; junction bases with no gene match: 4. CDR1 MNHEY and CDR2 SMNVEV come from the germline V gene (reference sequence). This CDR3 comprises 15 residues. The CDR3 reads CASSWTSDLTGELFF. In DNA form, the CDR3 reads TGTGCCAGCAGTTGGACTAGCGATCTCACCGGGGAGCTGTTTTTT.

This chain uses TRBV30 with TRBJ1-1, with TRBD1 identical over 7 bases. There are 13 residues in the CDR3. Germline V gene lookup returns CDR1 GTSNPN and CDR2 SVGIG (reference sequence). J gave up 4 bases and V 3 bases, and 5 bases lay outside the gene matches. This chain's CDR3 is CAWSGQGVTEAFF. The CDR3 DNA reads as TGTGCCTGGAGCGGGCAGGGGGTCACTGAAGCTTTCTTT. The variable domain in full, completed from reference TRBV30 and TRBJ1-1, reads SQTIHQWPATLVQPVGSPLSLECTVEGTSNPNLYWYRQAAGRGLQLLFYSVGIGQISSEVPQNLSASRPQDRQFILSSKKLLLSDSGFYLCAWSGQGVTEAFFGQGTRLTVV.

This chain joins TRBV12-3 or TRBV12-4 and TRBJ1-4; unclear D gene. The CDR3 length is 13 residues. Trimming took 5 bases from V and 2 from J, leaving 6 bases between them. The CDR3 sequence is CASSPETNEKLFF. The DNA for the CDR3 is TGTGCCAGCAGTCCCGAGACTAATGAAAAACTGTTTTTT.

This clone has just one count. V usage is TRBV7-2 and J usage is TRBJ1-5; D gene uncertain. The CDR3 extends over 15 amino acids. Trimming took 1 base from V and 0 from J, leaving 7 bases between them. The germline CDR1 and CDR2 sequences are SGHTA and FQGNSA. DNA for the CDR3: TGTGCCAGCAGCTTAGTTGTTTATAGCAATCAGCCCCAGCATTTT. Residues: CASSLVVYSNQPQHF.

The chain has TRBV7-2 and TRBJ1-2, with no clear D. Trimming took off 2 bases at V and 0 bases at J, with 10 bases between the two ends. The CDR3 sequence is 15 residues long. Germline V lookup: CDR1 SGHTA, CDR2 FQGNSA. The CDR3 nucleotides are TGTGCCAGCAGCTTAAGTCCTGCTTCTAACTATGGCTACACCTTC. This encodes CASSLSPASNYGYTF.

The chain recombines TRBV5-6 with TRBJ1-4; tentatively, D is TRBD1 (5 bases). Per germline, CDR1 SGHDT and CDR2 YYEEEE. V lost 1 base, J lost 4 bases, and 11 bases lay in between. This CDR3 has 15 residues. CDR3 sequence (DNA): TGTGCCAGCAGCTTGTTGACAGCGGATAATGAAAAACTGTTTTTT. Translation: CASSLLTADNEKLFF.

The chain recombines TRBV19 with TRBJ1-1; D remains unclear. The germline gives CDR1 LNHDA, CDR2 SQIVND (reference sequence). V was cut by 3 bases and J by 0 bases, with 11 bases left in between. The CDR3 contains 15 residues. CDR3 loop: CASSIRANLNTEAFF. As DNA, the CDR3 is TGTGCCAGTAGTATCCGAGCAAATTTGAACACTGAAGCTTTCTTT.

The V and J genes are TRBV24-1 and TRBJ2-3; D is possibly TRBD2 (6 bases). CDR3 size: 12 residues. Looked up from germline, CDR1 is KGHDR and CDR2 is SFDVKD. Trimming stripped 7 bases from V and 6 bases from J, with 10 bases between. The CDR3, as DNA: TGTGCCACCAGGGGACTCAGGGATACGCAGTATTTT. Translating gives CATRGLRDTQYF.

J is TRBJ2-7 and V is TRBV10-3; D gene unclear. Trimming took off 1 base at V and 5 bases at J, with 6 bases between the two ends. The germline CDR1 and CDR2 sequences are ENHRY and SYGVKD. CDR3 size: 12 residues. CDR3 sequence: CAISELTDEQYF. The CDR3 DNA reads as TGTGCCATCAGTGAGTTAACGGACGAGCAGTACTTC.

The chain recombines TRBV3-1 (or the pseudogene TRBV3-2) with TRBJ2-6; possible D gene TRBD2, 6 bases. This CDR3 is 16 amino acids long. The V gene lost 3 bases and the J gene lost 3 bases, with 12 bases spanning the gap. From germline, CDR1 is LGHDT and CDR2 YNNKEL (reference sequence). This CDR3 reads CASSHGGADGANVLTF. In DNA form, the CDR3 reads TGTGCCAGCAGCCACGGAGGGGCGGATGGGGCCAACGTCCTGACTTTC.

DNA for the CDR3: TGTGCCAGTAGTCCGGGGATTCAGCCCCAGCATTTT. Amino acids: CASSPGIQPQHF. The chain recombines TRBV19 with TRBJ1-5; D is uncertain. CDR1 is LNHDA and CDR2 is SQIVND in the germline V gene (reference sequence). V dropped 5 bases and J dropped 6 bases, with 8 bases sitting between them. CDR3 length: 12 residues.

CDR3 bases: TGTGCCACCAGCAGAAGAGGGGCAGGTTGGAGCGGGGAGACCCAGTACTTC. Translation: CATSRRGAGWSGETQYF. The V gene is TRBV15, the J gene TRBJ2-5; tentative D call: TRBD2 (6 bases). The CDR3 covers 17 residues. The V end lost 2 bases, the J end lost 5 bases, and 21 bases lay between the germline ends. Germline CDR1 reads LNHNV; CDR2 reads YYDKDF (reference sequence).

The table lists this clone with a count of one. V is TRBV5-4 and J is TRBJ2-3; 9 bases line up with TRBD2. The CDR3 consists of 16 residues. V lost 6 bases, J lost 1 base, and 9 bases stayed unmatched. Germline V lookup: CDR1 SGHNT, CDR2 YYREEE (reference sequence). CDR3 in DNA: TGTGCCAGCAACGCGGGGGGGCTTGATGGCACAGATACGCAGTATTTT. This codes for CASNAGGLDGTDTQYF.

This clone has only a few counts. The chain joins TRBV7-9 to TRBJ2-7; 9 bases align to TRBD1. Germline loops: CDR1 SEHNR, CDR2 FQNEAQ (reference sequence). V dropped 1 base and J dropped 11; count of bases not matched to a gene: 6. The CDR3 is made up of 13 amino acids. This CDR3 reads CASSLGDRDREYF. The CDR3 nucleotides read TGTGCCAGCAGCTTAGGGGACAGGGATAGGGAGTACTTC.

DNA for the CDR3: TGCGCCAGCACTGCTAGCGGGGGGGCTTCCACAGATACGCAGTATTTT. Translating it yields CASTASGGASTDTQYF. V usage is TRBV5-1 and J usage is TRBJ2-3, with 12 bases aligning to TRBD2. Per the germline V gene, CDR1 is SGHRS and CDR2 is YFSETQ. The CDR3 runs to 16 residues. The ends lost 6 bases at V and 2 bases at J; junction bases unmatched: 7.

The chain is built from TRBV30 and TRBJ2-2; weak D call: TRBD2 (6 bases). V was pared by 0 bases and J by 7 bases, with 21 bases between. The CDR3 runs to 17 residues. The germline V gene has CDR1 GTSNPN and CDR2 SVGIG (reference sequence). In DNA, the CDR3 is TGTGCCTGGAGTGTCAGGACGGGAGTACAAGGTAGCGGGGAGCTGTTTTTT. Translation gives CAWSVRTGVQGSGELFF. Together with reference TRBV30 and TRBJ2-2, the CDR3 gives the full variable domain: SQTIHQWPATLVQPVGSPLSLECTVEGTSNPNLYWYRQAAGRGLQLLFYSVGIGQISSEVPQNLSASRPQDRQFILSSKKLLLSDSGFYLCAWSVRTGVQGSGELFFGEGSRLTVL.

The rearrangement uses TRBV27 and TRBJ1-6; a possible D gene is TRBD1 (5 bases). Germline lookup yields CDR1 MNHEY and CDR2 SMNVEV (reference sequence). Trimming took off 10 bases at V and 7 bases at J, with 14 bases between the two ends. The CDR3 contains 13 residues. CDR3 sequence (DNA): TGTGCCATAAAGGCGGGGGTCAATTCACCCCTCCACTTT. Encoded protein: CAIKAGVNSPLHF.

The chain has TRBV29-1 and TRBJ2-7, with 9 bases that match TRBD1. Germline assignment: CDR1 SQVTM and CDR2 ANQGSEA. The CDR3 loop spans 15 amino acids. V was pared by 4 bases and J by 5 bases, with 12 bases of the junction left unmatched. CDR3 DNA sequence: TGCAGCGTTGGGTTACCGGGACAGGGCTTCCACGAGCAGTACTTC. This sequence encodes CSVGLPGQGFHEQYF.

The chain joins TRBV18 to TRBJ1-5, with D unresolved. This CDR3 region has 13 residues. Germline CDR1 KGHSH, CDR2 LQKENI. V was pared by 3 bases and J by 8 bases, with 11 bases between. The CDR3 here is CASSPNFGEPQHF. As DNA, the CDR3 is TGTGCCAGCTCACCGAACTTTGGGGAGCCCCAGCATTTT.

J is TRBJ1-5 and V is TRBV7-2; D may be TRBD1 (5 bases). Per the germline V gene, CDR1 is SGHTA and CDR2 is FQGNSA. This CDR3 is 14 amino acids long. V was clipped by 5 bases and J by 5 bases, with 13 bases between them. CDR3 DNA: TGTGCCAGCAGCCCGCCACAGGAATATCAGCCCCAGCATTTT. It yields the protein CASSPPQEYQPQHF.

The rearrangement links TRBV12-1 to TRBJ1-5; the DNA was not compared with TRBD1, the D call given in the table. TRBV12-1 is a pseudogene. The CDR3 extends over 20 amino acids. The CDR3 spells CASSSRYRGQPQTPNQPQHF. The CDR3 DNA is TGTGCCAGCAGCTCCCGCTACAGGGGGCAGCCGCAGACGCCCAATCAGCCCCAGCATTTT.

V gene TRBV9 combines with J gene TRBJ2-3, with D unresolved. Germline values: CDR1 SGDLS, CDR2 YYNGEE. The CDR3 loop spans 14 amino acids. Trimming shortened V by 4 bases and J by 0 bases, and 9 bases separated the two germline ends. The CDR3 loop is CASSPRVSTDTQYF. CDR3 in DNA: TGTGCCAGCAGCCCCCGTGTTAGCACAGATACGCAGTATTTT.

This clone was counted between two and nine times. The chain uses TRBV29-1 and TRBJ2-1, with a tentative D call TRBD1 (6 bases). The length of the CDR3 is 15 residues. V dropped 1 base and J dropped 8 bases, with 18 bases sitting between them. Germline-derived CDR1 and CDR2 are SQVTM and ANQGSEA. CDR3 amino acids: CSVEASGHGIDEQFF. The CDR3, as DNA: TGCAGCGTTGAAGCTTCGGGACACGGAATCGATGAGCAGTTCTTC.

The genes are TRBV30 and TRBJ1-3; 7 bases line up with TRBD1. Trimming at V came to 0 bases and at J to 2 bases, leaving 19 bases not matched to a gene. The CDR3 totals 20 residues. CDR1 and CDR2 from the germline V gene are GTSNPN and SVGIG (reference sequence). CDR3 protein: CAWSVVITRGQSGAGNTIYF. The CDR3 coding sequence is TGTGCCTGGAGTGTAGTCATCACTCGGGGACAGTCAGGCGCTGGAAACACCATATATTTT.